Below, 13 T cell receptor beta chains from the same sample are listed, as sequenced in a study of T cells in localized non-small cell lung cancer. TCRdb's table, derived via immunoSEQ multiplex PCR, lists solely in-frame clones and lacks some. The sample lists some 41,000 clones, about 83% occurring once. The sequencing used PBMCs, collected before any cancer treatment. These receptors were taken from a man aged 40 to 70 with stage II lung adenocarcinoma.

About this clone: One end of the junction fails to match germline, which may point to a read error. The chain's CDR3 is CASSPDTGGAEQFF. The CDR3 nucleotides are TGTGCTAGCAGCCCGGACACTGGGGGCGCGGAGCAGTTCTTC. The rearrangement links TRBV7-7 to TRBJ2-1; D is perhaps TRBD1 (6 bases). The germline V gene has CDR1 SSHAT and CDR2 FNYEAQ (reference sequence). The CDR3 runs 14 residues.

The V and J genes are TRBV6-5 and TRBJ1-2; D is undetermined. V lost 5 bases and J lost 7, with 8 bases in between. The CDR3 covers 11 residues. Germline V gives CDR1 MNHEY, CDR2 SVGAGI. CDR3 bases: TGTGCCAGCAGTGACGGTTTTGGCTACACCTTC. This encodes CASSDGFGYTF.

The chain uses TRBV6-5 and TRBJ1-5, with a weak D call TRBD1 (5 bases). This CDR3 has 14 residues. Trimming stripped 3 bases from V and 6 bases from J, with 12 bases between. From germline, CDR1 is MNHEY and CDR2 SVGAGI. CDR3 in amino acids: CASSYSGSSQPQHF. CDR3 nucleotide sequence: TGTGCCAGCAGTTATTCAGGGTCAAGTCAGCCCCAGCATTTT.

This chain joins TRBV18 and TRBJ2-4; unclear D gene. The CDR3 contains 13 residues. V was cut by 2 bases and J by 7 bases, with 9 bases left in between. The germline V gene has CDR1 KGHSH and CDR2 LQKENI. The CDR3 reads CASSPSERNIQYF. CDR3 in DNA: TGTGCCAGCTCACCATCGGAGAGGAACATTCAGTACTTC.

CDR3 in amino acids: CAWALTGGAYNSPLHF. CDR3 in DNA: TGTGCCTGGGCCTTAACAGGGGGCGCGTATAATTCACCCCTCCACTTT. V is TRBV30 and J is TRBJ1-6; 9 bases align to TRBD1. From germline, CDR1 is GTSNPN and CDR2 SVGIG (reference sequence). V was pared by 5 bases and J by 4 bases, with 9 bases of the junction left unmatched. This CDR3 has 16 residues. Based on the CDR3 plus reference TRBV30 and TRBJ1-6, the full variable domain is SQTIHQWPATLVQPVGSPLSLECTVEGTSNPNLYWYRQAAGRGLQLLFYSVGIGQISSEVPQNLSASRPQDRQFILSSKKLLLSDSGFYLCAWALTGGAYNSPLHFGNGTRLTVT.

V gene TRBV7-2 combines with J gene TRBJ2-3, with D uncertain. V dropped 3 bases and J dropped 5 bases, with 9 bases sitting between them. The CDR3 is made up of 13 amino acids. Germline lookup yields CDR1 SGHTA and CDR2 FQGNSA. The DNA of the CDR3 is TGTGCCAGCAGCTTGACTTGGGGAGATACGCAGTATTTT. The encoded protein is CASSLTWGDTQYF.

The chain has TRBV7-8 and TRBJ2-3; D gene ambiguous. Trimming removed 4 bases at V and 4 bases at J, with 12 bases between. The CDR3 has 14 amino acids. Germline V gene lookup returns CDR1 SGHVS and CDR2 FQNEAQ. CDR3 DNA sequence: TGTGCCAGCAGCTCCCCCCCAGTCGCAGATACGCAGTATTTT. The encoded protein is CASSSPPVADTQYF.

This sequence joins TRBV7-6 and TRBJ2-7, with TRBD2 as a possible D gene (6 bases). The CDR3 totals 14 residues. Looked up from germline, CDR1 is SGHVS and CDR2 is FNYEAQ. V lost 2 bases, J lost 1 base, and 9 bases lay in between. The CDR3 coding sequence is TGTGCCAGCAGCTTATCCGCGGGGTCCTACGAGCAGTACTTC. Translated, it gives CASSLSAGSYEQYF.

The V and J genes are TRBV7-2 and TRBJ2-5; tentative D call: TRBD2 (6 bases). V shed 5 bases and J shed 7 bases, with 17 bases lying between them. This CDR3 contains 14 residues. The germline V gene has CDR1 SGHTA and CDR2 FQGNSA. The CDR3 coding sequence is TGTGCCAGCAGCCCACCGGGACTTGGGGGGACCCAGTACTTC. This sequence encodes CASSPPGLGGTQYF. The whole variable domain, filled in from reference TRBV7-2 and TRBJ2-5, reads GAGVSQSPSNKVTEKGKDVELRCDPISGHTALYWYRQSLGQGLEFLIYFQGNSAPDKSGLPSDRFSAERTGGSVSTLTIQRTQQEDSAVYLCASSPPGLGGTQYFGPGTRLLVL.

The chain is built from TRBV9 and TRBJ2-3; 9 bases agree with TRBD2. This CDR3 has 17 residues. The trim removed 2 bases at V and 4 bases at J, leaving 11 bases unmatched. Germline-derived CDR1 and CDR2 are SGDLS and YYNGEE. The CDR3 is CASSVSGSGSTPDTQYF. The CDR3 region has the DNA TGTGCCAGCAGCGTCTCTGGTAGCGGGAGTACCCCAGATACGCAGTATTTT.

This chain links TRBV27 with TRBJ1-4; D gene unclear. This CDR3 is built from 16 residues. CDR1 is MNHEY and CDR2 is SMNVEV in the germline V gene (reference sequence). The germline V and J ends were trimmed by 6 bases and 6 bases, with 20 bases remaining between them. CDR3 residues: CASSLTPSLSDEKLFF. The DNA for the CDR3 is TGTGCCAGCAGCCTTACTCCCTCACTGTCGGATGAAAAACTGTTTTTT.

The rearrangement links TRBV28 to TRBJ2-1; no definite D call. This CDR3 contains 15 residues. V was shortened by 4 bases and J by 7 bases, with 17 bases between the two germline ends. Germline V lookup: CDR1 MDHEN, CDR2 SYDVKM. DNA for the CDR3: TGTGCCAGCAGTTACGCTCACGAGCTAGGTAATGAGCAGTTCTTC. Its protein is CASSYAHELGNEQFF.

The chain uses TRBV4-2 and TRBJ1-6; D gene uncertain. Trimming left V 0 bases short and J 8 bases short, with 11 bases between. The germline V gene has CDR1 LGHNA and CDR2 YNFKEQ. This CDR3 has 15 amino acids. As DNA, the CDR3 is TGTGCCAGCAGCCAAGATCAAGATAAGTATTCACCCCTCCACTTT. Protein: CASSQDQDKYSPLHF.